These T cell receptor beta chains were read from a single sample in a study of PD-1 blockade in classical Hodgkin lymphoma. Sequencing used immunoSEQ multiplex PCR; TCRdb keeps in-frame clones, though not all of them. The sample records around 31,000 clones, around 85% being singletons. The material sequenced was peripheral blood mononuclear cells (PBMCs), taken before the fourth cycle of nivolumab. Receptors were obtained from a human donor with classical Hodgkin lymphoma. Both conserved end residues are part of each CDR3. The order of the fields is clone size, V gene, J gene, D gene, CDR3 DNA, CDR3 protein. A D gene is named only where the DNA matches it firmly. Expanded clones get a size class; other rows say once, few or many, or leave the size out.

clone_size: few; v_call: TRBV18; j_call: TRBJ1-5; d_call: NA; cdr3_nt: TGTGCCAGCTCAACCAGATTCGTGCCAGGCCATAATCAGCCCCAGCATTTT; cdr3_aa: CASSTRFVPGHNQPQHF
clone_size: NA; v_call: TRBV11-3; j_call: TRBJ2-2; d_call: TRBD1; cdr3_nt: TGTGCCAGCAGCCCTTATGTGTGGACAGGGATAAACACCGGGGAGCTGTTTTTT; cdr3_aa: CASSPYVWTGINTGELFF
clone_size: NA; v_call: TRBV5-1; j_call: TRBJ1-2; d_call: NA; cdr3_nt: TGCGCCAGCAGCTTGGGTTTTTACGATGGCTACACCTTC; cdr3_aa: CASSLGFYDGYTF
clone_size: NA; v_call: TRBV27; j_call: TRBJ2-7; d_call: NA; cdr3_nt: TGTGCCAGCAGTCTCAACCGTCGCTACGAGCAGTACTTC; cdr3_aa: CASSLNRRYEQYF
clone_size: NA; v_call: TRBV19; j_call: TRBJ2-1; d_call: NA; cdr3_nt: TGTGCCAGTAGTAGAGGGCGGTACAATGAGCAGTTCTTC; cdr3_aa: CASSRGRYNEQFF
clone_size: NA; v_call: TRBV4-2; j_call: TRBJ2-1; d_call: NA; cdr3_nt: TGTGCCAGCAGCCAAGATGGGGGTTTGAGCTCCTACAATGAGCAGTTCTTC; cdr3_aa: CASSQDGGLSSYNEQFF
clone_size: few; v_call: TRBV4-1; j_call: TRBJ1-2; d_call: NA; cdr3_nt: TGCGCCAGCAGCCAAGAAATTCCGGCAGGGAGTCCGAAAGGGGGCTACACCTTC; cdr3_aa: CASSQEIPAGSPKGGYTF
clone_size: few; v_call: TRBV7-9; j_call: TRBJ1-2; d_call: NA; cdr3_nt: TGTGCCAGCAGCTTAGGTTACGGTTCGAACTATGGCTACACCTTC; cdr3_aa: CASSLGYGSNYGYTF
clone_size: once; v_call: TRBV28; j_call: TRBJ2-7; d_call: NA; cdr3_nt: TGTGCCAGCTCGGACTACGAGCAGTACTTC; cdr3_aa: CASSDYEQYF
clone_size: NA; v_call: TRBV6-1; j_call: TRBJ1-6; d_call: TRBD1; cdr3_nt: TGTGCCAGCGGGACAGAGTATAATTCACCCCTCCACTTT; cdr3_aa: CASGTEYNSPLHF
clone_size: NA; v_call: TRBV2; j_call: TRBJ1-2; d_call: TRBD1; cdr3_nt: TGTGCCAGCAGTGGGCGGAGCAGGGGGCTAAATAACTATGGCTACACCTTC; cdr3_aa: CASSGRSRGLNNYGYTF
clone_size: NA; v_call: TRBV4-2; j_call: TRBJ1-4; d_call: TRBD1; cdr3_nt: TGTGCCAGCAGCACGGGACAGGGTCGGGGAGAAAAACTGTTTTTT; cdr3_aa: CASSTGQGRGEKLFF
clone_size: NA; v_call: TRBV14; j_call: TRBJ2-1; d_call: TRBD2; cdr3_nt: TGTGCCAGCAGCGCCTGGAGCGGGAGCGCCTACAATGAGCAGTTCTTC; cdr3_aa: CASSAWSGSAYNEQFF
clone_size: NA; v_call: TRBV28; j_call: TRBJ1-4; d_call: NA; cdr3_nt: TGTGCCAGCAGTTTGTCACAGGGAGTTGTGGAAAAACTGTTTTTT; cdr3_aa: CASSLSQGVVEKLFF
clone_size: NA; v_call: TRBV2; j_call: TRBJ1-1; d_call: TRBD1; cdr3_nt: TGTGCCAGCAGAGACCATGACAGGGGCTCTACTGAAGCTTTCTTT; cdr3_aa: CASRDHDRGSTEAFF
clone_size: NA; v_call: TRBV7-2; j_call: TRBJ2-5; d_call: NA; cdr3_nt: TGTGCCAGCAGCTTAGTGGGGTTCGAGACCCAGTACTTC; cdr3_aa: CASSLVGFETQYF
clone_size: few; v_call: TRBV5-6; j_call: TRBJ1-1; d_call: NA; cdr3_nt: TGTGCCAGCAGCTTAAGGGGTCGGGTGAACACTGAAGCTTTCTTT; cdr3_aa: CASSLRGRVNTEAFF
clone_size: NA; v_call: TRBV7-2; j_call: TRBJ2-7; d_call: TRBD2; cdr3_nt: TGTGCCAGCAGCTTAGATCCTAGCGGGACCTCTTACGAGCAGTACTTC; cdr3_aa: CASSLDPSGTSYEQYF
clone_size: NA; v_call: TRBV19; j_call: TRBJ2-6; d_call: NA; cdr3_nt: TGTGCCAGTAGTATGCTGCAGGGCTCTGGGGCCAACGTCCTGACTTTC; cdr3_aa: CASSMLQGSGANVLTF
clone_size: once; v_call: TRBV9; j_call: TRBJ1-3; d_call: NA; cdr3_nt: TGTGCCAGCAGCGCCCCCGGGGCTGGAAACACCATATATTTT; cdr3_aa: CASSAPGAGNTIYF
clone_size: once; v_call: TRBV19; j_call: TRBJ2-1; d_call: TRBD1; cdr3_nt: TGTGCCAGTAGTGTACGGACAGGCGGGCAGTTCTTC; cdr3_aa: CASSVRTGGQFF
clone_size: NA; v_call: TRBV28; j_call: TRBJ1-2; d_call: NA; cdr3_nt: TGTGCCAGCAGGACCGATCCCTCCGGCTACACCTTC; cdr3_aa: CASRTDPSGYTF
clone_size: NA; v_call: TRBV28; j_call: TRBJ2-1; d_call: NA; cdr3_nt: TGTGCCAGCAGTTTTATCGACTCCATCCTTCGCGATGAGCAGTTCTTC; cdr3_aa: CASSFIDSILRDEQFF
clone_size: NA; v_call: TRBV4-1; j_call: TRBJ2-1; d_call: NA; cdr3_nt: TGCGCCAGCAGCCATATGACCCTCGGGGACAATGAGCAGTTCTTC; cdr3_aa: CASSHMTLGDNEQFF
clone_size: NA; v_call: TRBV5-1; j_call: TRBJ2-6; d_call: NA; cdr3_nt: TGCGCCAGCAGCCGGAACGACAGGTCTGGGGCCAACGTCCTGACTTTC; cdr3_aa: CASSRNDRSGANVLTF
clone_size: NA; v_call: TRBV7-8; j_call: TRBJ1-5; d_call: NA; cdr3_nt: TGTGCCAGCAGCTTAGGATATCAGCCCCAGCATTTT; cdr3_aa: CASSLGYQPQHF
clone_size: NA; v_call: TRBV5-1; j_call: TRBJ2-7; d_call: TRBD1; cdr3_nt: TGCGCCAGCAGCCCCCCCGGGACAGGGGCGCGAGAGCAGTACTTC; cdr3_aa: CASSPPGTGAREQYF
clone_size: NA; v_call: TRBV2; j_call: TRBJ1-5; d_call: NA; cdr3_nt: TGTGCCAGCAGTGGCGTAAGTAGCAATCAGCCCCAGCATTTT; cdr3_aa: CASSGVSSNQPQHF
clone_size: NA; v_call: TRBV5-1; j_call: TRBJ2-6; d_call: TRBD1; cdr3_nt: TGCGCCAGCAGCTTGTCCCCGAGCCCGGACAGGGCCCCTGGGGCCAACGTCCTGACTTTC; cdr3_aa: CASSLSPSPDRAPGANVLTF
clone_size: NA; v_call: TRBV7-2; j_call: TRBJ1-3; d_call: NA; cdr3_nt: TGTGCCAGCAGCTTACGGGGGTCCCCTGGAAACACCATATATTTT; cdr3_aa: CASSLRGSPGNTIYF
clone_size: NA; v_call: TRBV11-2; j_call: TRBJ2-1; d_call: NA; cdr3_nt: TGTGCCAGCAGCTTCACCTTGCGGGGTTGGGGTGAGCAGTTCTTC; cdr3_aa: CASSFTLRGWGEQFF
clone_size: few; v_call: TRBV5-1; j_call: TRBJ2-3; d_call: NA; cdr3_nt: TGCGCCAGCAGCTTGGCAGGGAGCTGGTACACAGATACGCAGTATTTT; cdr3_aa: CASSLAGSWYTDTQYF
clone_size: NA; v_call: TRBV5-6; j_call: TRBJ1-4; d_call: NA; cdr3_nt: TGTGCCAGCAGCTTAGAAGACAGCCCAAATGAAAAACTGTTTTTT; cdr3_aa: CASSLEDSPNEKLFF
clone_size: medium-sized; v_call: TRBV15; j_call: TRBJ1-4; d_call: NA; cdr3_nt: TGTGCCACTCTTGACAGTTCAACTAATGAAAAACTGTTTTTT; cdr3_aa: CATLDSSTNEKLFF
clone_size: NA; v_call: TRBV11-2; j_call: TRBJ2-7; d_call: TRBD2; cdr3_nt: TGTGCCAGCAGCTTAAAATTAGCGGGAGCCTCCTACGAGCAGTACTTC; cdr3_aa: CASSLKLAGASYEQYF
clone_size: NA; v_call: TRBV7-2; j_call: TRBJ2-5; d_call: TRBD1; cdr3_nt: TGTGCCAGCAGCTTAGTTAGTGCCAGGGGGCGCGAGACCCAGTACTTC; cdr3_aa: CASSLVSARGRETQYF
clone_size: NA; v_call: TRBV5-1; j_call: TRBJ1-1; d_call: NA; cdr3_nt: TGCGCCAGCAGCGCAGGGAGCGGCACTGAAGCTTTCTTT; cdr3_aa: CASSAGSGTEAFF
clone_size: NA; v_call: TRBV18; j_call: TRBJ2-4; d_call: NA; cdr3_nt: TGTGCCAGCTCACTTCGACAGGAAAACATTCAGTACTTC; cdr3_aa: CASSLRQENIQYF
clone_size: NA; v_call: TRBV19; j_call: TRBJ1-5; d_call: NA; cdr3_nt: TGTGCCAGTAGTATTTGGGGATTGGGTAATAGCAATCAGCCCCAGCATTTT; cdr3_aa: CASSIWGLGNSNQPQHF
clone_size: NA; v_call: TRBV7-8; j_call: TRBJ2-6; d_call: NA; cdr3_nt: TGTGCCAGCAGCTTAGGACGGGTCTACTACTCTGGGGCCAACGTCCTGACTTTC; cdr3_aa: CASSLGRVYYSGANVLTF
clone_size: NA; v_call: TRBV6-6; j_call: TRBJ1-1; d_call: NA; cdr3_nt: TGTGCCAGCAGTGGACCTAGGACAGACTCCACTGAAGCTTTCTTT; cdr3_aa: CASSGPRTDSTEAFF
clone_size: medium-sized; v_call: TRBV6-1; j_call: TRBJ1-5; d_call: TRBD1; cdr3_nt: TGTGCCAGCAGTGAAGCCTCACAGGGGTTTGGACAGCCCCAGCATTTT; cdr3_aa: CASSEASQGFGQPQHF
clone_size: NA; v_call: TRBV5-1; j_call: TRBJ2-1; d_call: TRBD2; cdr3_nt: TGCGCCAGCAGCCCGACTAGCGGGAGTGATGAGCAGTTCTTC; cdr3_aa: CASSPTSGSDEQFF
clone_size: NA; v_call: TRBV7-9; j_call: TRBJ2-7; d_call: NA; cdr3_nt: TGTGCCAGCAGCCCCAGATCCGCCGGGGAGCAGTACTTC; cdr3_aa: CASSPRSAGEQYF
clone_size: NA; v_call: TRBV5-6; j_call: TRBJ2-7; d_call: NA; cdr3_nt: TGTGCCAGCAGCTTGAGGCTTCCAGGGGCGGGCGAGCAGTACTTC; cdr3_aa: CASSLRLPGAGEQYF